The 7 T cell receptor beta chains below all came from one sample that was sequenced in a study of blood T cell repertoires in COVID-19. Method: immunoSEQ multiplex PCR; TCRdb's copy keeps in-frame clones and lacks some. The sample lists a few hundred thousand clones, just under 90% occurring once. Sequencing was performed on PBMCs or T cells enriched from blood (not recorded which). Receptor source: a woman between 45 and 60 years old who had recovered from COVID-19.

V and J are TRBV29-1 and TRBJ2-3, with 10 positions matching TRBD2. The CDR3 consists of 13 residues. V shed 5 bases, J shed 4 bases, and the junction held 3 bases outside the gene matches. Germline values: CDR1 SQVTM, CDR2 ANQGSEA. CDR3 bases: TGCAGCGTTTGGCTAGCGGGGGCAGATACGCAGTATTTT. Its translation: CSVWLAGADTQYF.

The chain employs TRBV10-3 and TRBJ1-1, with D uncertain. Trimming pared 4 bases from V and 5 bases from J, leaving 8 bases between. Per germline, CDR1 ENHRY and CDR2 SYGVKD. The CDR3 extends over 12 amino acids. CDR3 in amino acids: CAISVGGTEAFF. The CDR3 DNA reads TGTGCCATCAGTGTCGGCGGGACTGAAGCTTTCTTT.

The chain couples TRBV4-1 to TRBJ1-3; possibly TRBD1 for D (6 bases). Germline CDR1 is MGHRA and CDR2 is YSYEKL. The CDR3 consists of 14 residues. V was cut by 4 bases and J by 1 base, with 8 bases left in between. CDR3 in amino acids: CASSPQGSGNTIYF. In nucleotides, the CDR3 is TGCGCCAGCAGCCCACAGGGTTCTGGAAACACCATATATTTT.

The chain has TRBV5-1 and TRBJ1-6; D not resolved. The V end lost 0 bases, the J end lost 10 bases, and 11 bases lay between the germline ends. The CDR3 runs to 14 residues. Germline lookup yields CDR1 SGHRS and CDR2 YFSETQ. CDR3 loop: CASSLDPRESPLHF. CDR3 in DNA: TGCGCCAGCAGCTTGGACCCGAGAGAGTCACCCCTCCACTTT.

The chain employs TRBV29-1 and TRBJ1-4, with D possibly being TRBD1 (6 bases). V was shortened by 4 bases and J by 5 bases, with 20 bases between the two germline ends. Germline V CDR1 and CDR2: SQVTM, ANQGSEA. CDR3 size: 16 residues. The CDR3 DNA sequence: TGCAGCGTTGTGAATCTTGCGACAGGCCCAAATGAAAAACTGTTTTTT. It is translated as CSVVNLATGPNEKLFF. Combining the CDR3 with reference TRBV29-1 and TRBJ1-4 gives the whole variable domain SAVISQKPSRDICQRGTSLTIQCQVDSQVTMMFWYRQQPGQSLTLIATANQGSEATYESGFVIDKFPISRPNLTFSTLTVSNMSPEDSSIYLCSVVNLATGPNEKLFFGSGTQLSVL.

The CDR3 nucleotides are TGTGCCAGCAGCCCGCAGGGAAGAGGATCACCCCTCCACTTT. This encodes CASSPQGRGSPLHF. The V call is TRBV11-2, the J call TRBJ1-6, with a tentative D call TRBD1 (5 bases). CDR1 SGHAT and CDR2 FQNNGV come from the germline V gene. The CDR3 totals 14 residues. Trimming removed 5 bases from V and 10 bases from J, with 15 bases in between.

This clone was seen more than once but under ten times. The chain joins TRBV4-1 to TRBJ1-1; D unresolved. Trimming left V 1 base short and J 1 base short, with 10 bases between. The CDR3 is 15 amino acids. In germline, CDR1 is MGHRA, CDR2 YSYEKL. The CDR3 spells CASSQGGAANTEAFF. The CDR3 coding sequence is TGCGCCAGCAGCCAAGGGGGAGCCGCGAACACTGAAGCTTTCTTT.